These T cell receptor beta chains were read from a single sample in a study of spatial heterogeneity in lung cancer. TCRdb fed the 5' RACE reads into MiXCR, producing one record per CDR3 protein. The sample has around 26,000 distinct CDR3 sequences, 8.8% seen once. This material consisted of lung tumor tissue, taken at surgery. These receptors all stem from a male donor with early-stage non-small cell lung cancer. The CDR3 runs from the conserved cysteine through the conserved F or W. The order of the fields is V gene, J gene, CDR3 length, D gene, clone size, CDR3 DNA, CDR3 protein. The D gene is left open where the match is weak. The listing skips clone size in some rows; elsewhere it reads once, few, many or a size class.

TRBV20-1,TRBJ1-5,12,.,.,TGCAGTGCTAGCCCGAGCAATCAGCCCCAGCATTTT,CSASPSNQPQHF
TRBV3-1,TRBJ2-7,14,.,many,TGTGCCAGCAGCCAATCTAATAAGGGGGTCGAGCAGTACTTC,CASSQSNKGVEQYF
TRBV10-3,TRBJ2-7,15,.,.,TGTGCCATCAGTGAGAAGGGGGGAGGGCCCTCGGAGCAGTACTTC,CAISEKGGGPSEQYF
TRBV15,TRBJ1-5,14,TRBD1,many,TGTGCCACCGATGACAGGGAAATCGGTCAGCCCCAGCATTTT,CATDDREIGQPQHF
TRBV9,TRBJ1-2,14,.,many,TGTGCCAGCAGCGTAGAGGACGAGGGCTATGGCTACACCTTC,CASSVEDEGYGYTF
TRBV6-1,TRBJ2-3,17,TRBD1,few,TGTGCCAGCACCCGCGCGGGGGACAGGGGCCGCACAGATACGCAGTATTTT,CASTRAGDRGRTDTQYF
TRBV4-3,TRBJ1-6,15,.,many,TGCGCCAGCAGCCCCGAAAAGGGGATAAATTCACCCCTCCACTTT,CASSPEKGINSPLHF
TRBV7-2,TRBJ1-4,15,.,.,TGTGCCAGCAGCACTCAAACTGCAACTAATGAAAAACTGTTTTTT,CASSTQTATNEKLFF
TRBV11-2,TRBJ2-7,14,TRBD2,medium-sized,TGTGCCAGCAGCCTAGCGGGAGGATCCTACGAGCAGTACTTC,CASSLAGGSYEQYF
TRBV30,TRBJ1-1,14,.,many,TGTGCCTGGAGCCTTACACAGGGTAACACTGAAGCTTTCTTT,CAWSLTQGNTEAFF
TRBV29-1,TRBJ2-3,12,.,medium-sized,TGCAGCGACAGCTCTAGCACAGATACGCAGTATTTT,CSDSSSTDTQYF
TRBV3-1,TRBJ1-6,14,.,many,TGTGCCAGCAGCCAAAGGTCCGTCAATTCACCCCTCCACTTT,CASSQRSVNSPLHF
TRBV6-5,TRBJ2-1,12,.,.,TGTGCCAGCAGAACCGGGAAAAATGAGCAGTTCTTC,CASRTGKNEQFF
TRBV28,TRBJ2-7,15,TRBD1,many,TGTGCCAGCTTAACTCGGGGACAGAGCTCCTACGAGCAGTACTTC,CASLTRGQSSYEQYF
TRBV5-1,TRBJ2-2,13,.,.,TGCGCCAGCAACCCCCCCTTATCCGGGGAGCTGTTTTTT,CASNPPLSGELFF
TRBV20-1,TRBJ1-4,13,.,many,TGCAGTGCTAGTACCGCTAGGCATGAAAAACTGTTTTTT,CSASTARHEKLFF
TRBV7-2,TRBJ2-7,12,.,many,TGTGCCAGCGGTCCGAACTCCTACGAGCAGTACTTC,CASGPNSYEQYF
TRBV12-3/TRBV12-4,TRBJ1-2,15,.,many,TGTGCCAGCACGCTTTCACGGGGCTCGACCTATGGCTACACCTTC,CASTLSRGSTYGYTF
TRBV7-9,TRBJ1-2,13,TRBD1,.,TGTGCCTTCCAAACGACAGGGAGCTATGGCTACACCTTC,CAFQTTGSYGYTF
TRBV12-3/TRBV12-4,TRBJ1-1,16,TRBD1,medium-sized,TGTGCCAGCAGCCTATTATCGACAGGGCATGGCACTGAAGCTTTCTTT,CASSLLSTGHGTEAFF
TRBV5-1,TRBJ2-7,12,.,many,TGCGCCAGCAGCTTGGAAGGGTACGAGCAGTACTTC,CASSLEGYEQYF
TRBV7-3,TRBJ2-1,15,TRBD1,many,TGTGCCAGCAGCCTCGCTATGGGACAGGGAGGCGAGCAGTTCTTC,CASSLAMGQGGEQFF
TRBV28,TRBJ2-1,17,TRBD1,medium-sized,TGTGCCAGCAGTCCGCCCACAGACAGGGGGGACTACAATGAGCAGTTCTTC,CASSPPTDRGDYNEQFF
TRBV7-2,TRBJ2-3,18,TRBD2,.,TGTGCCAGCAGCGACCCCAGGACTAGCGGGGTTAGCACAGATACGCAGTATTTT,CASSDPRTSGVSTDTQYF
TRBV5-1,TRBJ2-3,11,.,few,TGCGCCAGCAGCTCCGGTGCGATTTTCGATTTT,CASSSGAIFDF
TRBV7-3,TRBJ2-1,15,.,few,TGTGCCAGCAGCTTAGGGTCAGGGAGGATGAATGAGCAGTTCTTC,CASSLGSGRMNEQFF
TRBV3-1,TRBJ2-5,15,TRBD2,.,TGTGCCAGCAGCGAACTAACTAGCGGGGTGGAGACCCAGTACTTC,CASSELTSGVETQYF
TRBV4-2,TRBJ2-3,17,.,few,TGTGCCAGCAGCCAAGATCCCAGCGGTTTGGGCACAGATACGCAGTATTTT,CASSQDPSGLGTDTQYF
TRBV15,TRBJ2-3,14,.,many,TGTGCCACCAGCAGAGACTCAAGGGAGATTCGGCAGTATTTT,CATSRDSREIRQYF
TRBV7-2,TRBJ2-2,16,TRBD1,many,TGTGCCAGCCGTCCCGGGACAGCCCTGGGCACCGGGGAGCTGTTTTTT,CASRPGTALGTGELFF
TRBV7-9,TRBJ2-7,15,.,many,TGTGCCAGCAGCTCGATATGGCGCAGCTCCTACGAGCAGTACTTC,CASSSIWRSSYEQYF
TRBV5-1,TRBJ2-6,14,.,many,TGCGCCAGCATGGGGATCGCTGGGGCCAACGTCCTGACTTTC,CASMGIAGANVLTF
TRBV28,TRBJ2-7,15,.,few,TGTGCCAGCAGTCCTTCGTGGGGACTGAGGAACGAGCAGTACTTC,CASSPSWGLRNEQYF
TRBV6-2/TRBV6-3,TRBJ2-5,12,.,few,TGTGCCAGCAGTTATCGGCAAGAGACCCAGTACTTC,CASSYRQETQYF
TRBV7-2,TRBJ2-7,17,TRBD1,many,TGTGCCAGCAGCTCACGGACAGGGGGGCAGAGGTCCTACGAGCAGTACTTC,CASSSRTGGQRSYEQYF
TRBV29-1,TRBJ2-1,14,TRBD2,many,TGCAGCGTTGACACTAGCGGGGTGCACAATGAGCAGTTCTTC,CSVDTSGVHNEQFF
TRBV27,TRBJ2-2,15,.,.,TGTGCCAGCAGGAGACTACAGGGCTACGACGGGGAGCTGTTTTTT,CASRRLQGYDGELFF
TRBV5-1,TRBJ2-7,14,TRBD2,few,TGCGCCAGCAGCTTGGCGGGGGGAAACGACGAGCAGTACTTC,CASSLAGGNDEQYF
TRBV7-3,TRBJ2-2,14,.,.,TGTGCCAGCAGCGCGACACTTCAGGCCGGGGAGCTGTTTTTT,CASSATLQAGELFF
TRBV9,TRBJ1-2,14,.,few,TGTGCCAGCAGCGTAGCAGGGGCTAACTATGGCTACACCTTC,CASSVAGANYGYTF
TRBV12-5,TRBJ2-2,20,TRBD2,.,TGTGCTAGTGGTTTGGCACCCAGCGGGAGGCGATTGTCGAACACCGGGGAGCTGTTTTTT,CASGLAPSGRRLSNTGELFF
TRBV7-2,TRBJ2-5,14,TRBD1,many,TGTGCCAGCAGCTCTGGACAGGGCGGGGAGACCCAGTACTTC,CASSSGQGGETQYF
TRBV7-2,TRBJ2-4,13,TRBD2,many,TGTGCCAGCAGTTTTCTCCCCGGGACTAGCGGTAACTTC,CASSFLPGTSGNF
TRBV7-2,TRBJ2-2,16,TRBD2,many,TGTGCCAGCAGCTGGACTAGCGGGGTGAACACCGGGGAGCTGTTTTTT,CASSWTSGVNTGELFF
TRBV6-2/TRBV6-3,TRBJ2-1,17,TRBD2,many,TGTGCCAGCAGTACAATTAGCGGGAGGGCCTCCTACAATGAGCAGTTCTTC,CASSTISGRASYNEQFF
TRBV7-2,TRBJ2-7,14,.,.,TGTGCCAGCAGCCTGTCACAGAGCTCCTACGAGCAGTACTTC,CASSLSQSSYEQYF